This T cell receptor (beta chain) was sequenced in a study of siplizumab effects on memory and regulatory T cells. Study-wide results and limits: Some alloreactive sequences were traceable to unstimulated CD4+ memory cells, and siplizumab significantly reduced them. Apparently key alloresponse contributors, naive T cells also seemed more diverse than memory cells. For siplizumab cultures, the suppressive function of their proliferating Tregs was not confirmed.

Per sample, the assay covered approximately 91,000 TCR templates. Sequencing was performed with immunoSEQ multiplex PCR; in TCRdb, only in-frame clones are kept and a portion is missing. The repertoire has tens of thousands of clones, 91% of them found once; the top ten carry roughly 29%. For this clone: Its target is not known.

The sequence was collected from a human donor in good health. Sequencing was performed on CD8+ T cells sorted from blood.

CDR3 residues: CSVQGGGRGYNEQFF. In DNA, the CDR3 is TGCAGCGTCCAAGGTGGGGGCAGGGGGTACAATGAGCAGTTCTTC. The V call is TRBV29-1, the J call TRBJ2-1, with 7 bases matching TRBD1. With V trimmed by 6 bases and J by 4 bases, 12 bases remained unmatched. Germline V lookup: CDR1 SQVTM, CDR2 ANQGSEA. The CDR3 covers 15 residues.